The source of this T cell receptor (beta chain) is a study of blood T cell repertoires in COVID-19. Study-wide context: Collection of acute and convalescent COVID-19 samples took place in the United States, Italy and Spain.

Produced via immunoSEQ multiplex PCR; TCRdb's table is partial and in-frame only. The sample consists of just over 250,000 clones, about 88% of them appearing once. The sequence was collected from a man in his fifties or sixties who had recovered from COVID-19. What was sequenced was peripheral blood.

CDR3 region: CAISPDDTTQYF. DNA of the CDR3: TGTGCCATCAGCCCGGATGACACCACGCAGTACTTC. The chain recombines TRBV10-3 with TRBJ2-7; no firm D call. The germline V gene has CDR1 ENHRY and CDR2 SYGVKD. V was clipped by 6 bases and J by 9 bases, with 15 bases between them. The CDR3 is 12 amino acids.